This TCR beta chain was sequenced during a study of Ad26.COV2.S vaccination and SARS-CoV-2 variants. Study in general: Participant was drawn from the COV1001 Ad26.COV2.S trial arm. Once or twice, 56 days apart, Ad26.COV2.S was delivered intramuscularly.

Germline assignment: CDR1 MNHEY and CDR2 SVGEGT. V gave up 5 bases and J gave up 6 bases, with 17 bases separating them. The CDR3 has 15 amino acids. Here immunoSEQ multiplex PCR was the method, and the copy in TCRdb shows in-frame clones only, minus some. The sample records fewer than 900,000 clones, about 90% being singletons. In the case of this clone: The antigen is undetermined.

Overall study results and limits: Following vaccination, spike-specific CD8+ and CD4+ T cell responses reportedly exhibited substantial breadth.

Treatment denoted: approximately 18 received Ad26.COV2.S at low or high dose, single or two shots; a few received placebo; per-sample allocation not given. After the first vaccine or placebo injection, samples were drawn on day 63. Spike of the Wuhan-strain SARS-CoV-2 was expressed by an Ad26 vector, which formed the vaccine. The source was peripheral blood, collected in a trial of Ad26.COV2.S vaccine versus placebo. V and J are TRBV6-2 or TRBV6-3 and TRBJ2-4, with D possibly called TRBD1 or TRBD2 (5 bases each). This TCR was sampled from a person between 18 and 60 years old who received the Ad26.COV2.S COVID-19 vaccine or a placebo. The CDR3 sequence: CASSPRGGGPNIQYF. Here the CDR3 DNA reads TGTGCCAGCAGTCCCCGTGGGGGTGGTCCAAACATTCAGTACTTC.